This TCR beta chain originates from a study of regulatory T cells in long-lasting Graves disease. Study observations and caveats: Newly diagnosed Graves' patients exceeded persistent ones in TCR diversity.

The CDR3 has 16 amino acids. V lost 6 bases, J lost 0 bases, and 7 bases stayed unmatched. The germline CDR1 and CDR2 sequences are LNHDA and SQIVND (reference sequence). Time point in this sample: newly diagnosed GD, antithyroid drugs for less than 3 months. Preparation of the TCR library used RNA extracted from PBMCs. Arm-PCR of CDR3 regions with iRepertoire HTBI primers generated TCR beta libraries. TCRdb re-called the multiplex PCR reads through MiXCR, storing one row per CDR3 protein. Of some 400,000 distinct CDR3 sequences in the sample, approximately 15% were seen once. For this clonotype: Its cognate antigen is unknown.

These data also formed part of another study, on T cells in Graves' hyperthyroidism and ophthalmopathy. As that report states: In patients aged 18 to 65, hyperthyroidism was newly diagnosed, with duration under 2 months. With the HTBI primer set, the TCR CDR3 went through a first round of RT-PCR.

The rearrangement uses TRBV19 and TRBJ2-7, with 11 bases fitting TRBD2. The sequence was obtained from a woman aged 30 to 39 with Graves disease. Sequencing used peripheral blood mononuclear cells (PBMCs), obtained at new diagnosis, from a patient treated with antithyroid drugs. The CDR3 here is CASRQKTSGGSYEQYF. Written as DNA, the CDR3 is TGTGCCAGTAGACAAAAAACTAGCGGGGGCTCCTACGAGCAGTACTTC.